This T cell receptor (beta chain) was recorded in a study of a mutant IDH1 vaccine in newly diagnosed glioma. The wider study: Patients previously underwent radiotherapy, temozolomide, or both, and most underwent both.

Findings and caveats of the study: Pseudoprogression apparently tracked independently of changes in top peripheral T cell clonotypes.

Data came from immunoSEQ multiplex PCR; TCRdb stores just in-frame clones and leaves some out. The data show approximately 76,000 clones, around nine tenths seen once. The CDR3 is made up of 15 amino acids. V was trimmed by 3 bases and J by 1 base, leaving 12 bases between them. Germline V CDR1 and CDR2: LNHDA, SQIVND (reference sequence). The time point is: week 5, during vaccination. The investigators gave 300 ug of mutant IDH1 20-mer peptide in each vaccine dose, together with topical imiquimod. Patients carried new grade 3 or 4 IDH1-mutant astrocytomas lacking nuclear ATRX. This clone was detected once. Its antigen remains unknown.

This sample comprised PBMCs, obtained from a glioma patient whose treatment included an IDH1 peptide vaccine. The J gene is TRBJ1-1, the V gene TRBV19; D gene unclear. The receptor's source is a woman aged 45-60 years with glioma. The chain's CDR3 is CASSIELTQNTEAFF. The CDR3 nucleotides read TGTGCCAGTAGTATTGAGCTTACTCAGAACACTGAAGCTTTCTTT.